This is a list of T cell receptor beta chains from one sample in a study of blood T cell repertoires in COVID-19. Sequencing used immunoSEQ multiplex PCR; TCRdb keeps in-frame clones, though not all of them. This table holds approximately 300,000 clones, approximately 91% found once. The sample consisted of PBMCs or T cells enriched from blood (not recorded which). The source is a woman aged 25 to 45 who had been exposed to COVID-19. Both conserved end residues are part of each CDR3. D genes are given only for firm matches. Rows may omit the clone size; those that give it use once, few, many or a size class.

CDR3 DNA,CDR3 protein,J gene,clone size,V gene,D gene
TGTGCCAGCAGTCCCGTCAGGGGGCTTTGGCTTGACTATGGCTACACCTTC,CASSPVRGLWLDYGYTF,TRBJ1-2,NA,TRBV6-2/TRBV6-3,TRBD1
TGTGCCAGCAGCTTTGGACTAGAAGCCTACGAGCAGTACTTC,CASSFGLEAYEQYF,TRBJ2-7,once,TRBV9,TRBD2
TGTGCCAGCAGCCCGCCCGGGACAGGGCAAGAAAAACTGTTTTTT,CASSPPGTGQEKLFF,TRBJ1-4,NA,TRBV16,TRBD1
TGTGCCAGCAGGTGGGGACAAAGCTATGGCTACACCTTC,CASRWGQSYGYTF,TRBJ1-2,NA,TRBV5-7,NA
TGTGCCAGCACCTCTACCAGGGCGGTGAGCGAGCAGTACTTC,CASTSTRAVSEQYF,TRBJ2-7,NA,TRBV7-2,NA
TGCGCCAGCAGCCCGGGACAGGTCAATTCACCCCTCCACTTT,CASSPGQVNSPLHF,TRBJ1-6,NA,TRBV5-1,TRBD1
TGTGCCAGCAGGCCCGAAGGAGGAGACAATCAGCCCCAGCATTTT,CASRPEGGDNQPQHF,TRBJ1-5,NA,TRBV2,NA
TGTGCCAGCAGCTTAGAAGCGTGGTCCTACACCGGGGAGCTGTTTTTT,CASSLEAWSYTGELFF,TRBJ2-2,NA,TRBV11-2,NA
TGTGCCAGCAGCGCACAGGGGATTAGCGACTATGGCTACACCTTC,CASSAQGISDYGYTF,TRBJ1-2,NA,TRBV9,TRBD1
TGTGCCAGCAGCCCTAGACAGGGTGACTACGAGCAGTACTTC,CASSPRQGDYEQYF,TRBJ2-7,NA,TRBV4-2,TRBD1
TGTGCAAGTCGCCCTAACCTCACAGGCTCCCTTAACTATGGCTACACCTTC,CASRPNLTGSLNYGYTF,TRBJ1-2,NA,TRBV12-2,NA
TGTGCCACCAGTGATGGGCAGGGGCACACTGAAGCTTTCTTT,CATSDGQGHTEAFF,TRBJ1-1,NA,TRBV24-1,NA
TGTGCCAGCAGTTACCGGGACTCGGGGGAGACCCAGTACTTC,CASSYRDSGETQYF,TRBJ2-5,NA,TRBV2,NA
TGTGCCAGCAGTTTATTAGGGTATAGCGGGGGGGCCTACAATGAGCAGTTCTTC,CASSLLGYSGGAYNEQFF,TRBJ2-1,once,TRBV27,TRBD2
TGTGCCACTAGACGGGAGAGCTCCTATAATTCACCCCTCCACTTT,CATRRESSYNSPLHF,TRBJ1-6,NA,TRBV6-5,NA
TGTGCCAGCAGTTCAAGCAATTCCTACGAGCAGTACTTC,CASSSSNSYEQYF,TRBJ2-7,NA,TRBV27,NA
TGTGCCAGGTTAGCGGGGGGGCTCCTCGGGAACAATGAGCAGTTCTTC,CARLAGGLLGNNEQFF,TRBJ2-1,NA,TRBV6-4,TRBD2
TGTGCCAGCAGCTTAGGGGGGCAGCGGCAATTCGGTGGCTACACCTTC,CASSLGGQRQFGGYTF,TRBJ1-2,NA,TRBV7-9,NA
TGTGCCAGCAGAACGACTGATAGCAATCAGCCCCAGCATTTT,CASRTTDSNQPQHF,TRBJ1-5,NA,TRBV6-5,NA
TGTGCCACCAGCAAACAGGGACTAGCGGGGCCGAAGGCGGGGACCCAGTACTTC,CATSKQGLAGPKAGTQYF,TRBJ2-5,NA,TRBV15,TRBD2
TGTGCCAGCAGCCGGGGGGGATACAATGAGCAGTTCTTC,CASSRGGYNEQFF,TRBJ2-1,NA,TRBV4-2,TRBD2
TGTGCCAGCACGTACTTATCCGGGGAGACCCAGTACTTC,CASTYLSGETQYF,TRBJ2-5,NA,TRBV6-6,NA
TGTGCCAGCAGCTTGGCCTCAGGAATGAACACTGAAGCTTTCTTT,CASSLASGMNTEAFF,TRBJ1-1,NA,TRBV5-6,NA
TGTGCCAGCAGCGTAGGGGCTGCCGGGAGCCAAGAGACCCAGTACTTC,CASSVGAAGSQETQYF,TRBJ2-5,NA,TRBV9,NA
TGTGCCAGCAGACCTGAAGGGGGCTATAATTCACCCCTCCACTTT,CASRPEGGYNSPLHF,TRBJ1-6,NA,TRBV28,NA
TGTGCCAGCAGTTACTCGGGACAGGGGGATGAAAAACTGTTTTTT,CASSYSGQGDEKLFF,TRBJ1-4,NA,TRBV6-5,TRBD1
TGTGCCAGTAGTATAGGCCGCCCCGGGACTAGCGAGACCCAGTACTTC,CASSIGRPGTSETQYF,TRBJ2-5,NA,TRBV19,TRBD2
TGTGCCACCTCACTGGGCGGGGGAGATACGCAGTATTTT,CATSLGGGDTQYF,TRBJ2-3,NA,TRBV19,TRBD2
TGTGCCAGCAGTCGGTCCGGGACAGGGTATGGCTACACCTTC,CASSRSGTGYGYTF,TRBJ1-2,NA,TRBV27,TRBD1
TGTGCCAGCAGCCCCGGACTGGGATACTATGGCTACACCTTC,CASSPGLGYYGYTF,TRBJ1-2,once,TRBV5-6,NA
TGTGCCAGCAGCCGAGGAGTGAACACTGAAGCTTTCTTT,CASSRGVNTEAFF,TRBJ1-1,NA,TRBV9,NA
TGCGCCAGCAGCCAATCACGATCTAAGACCGGGAACGGCTACACCTTC,CASSQSRSKTGNGYTF,TRBJ1-2,NA,TRBV4-1,NA
TGCAGTGCTAGTGGCAGGGTGACTGAAGCTTTCTTT,CSASGRVTEAFF,TRBJ1-1,once,TRBV20-1,NA
TGCGCCAGCAGCCAAGATCGGGAGACAGGGGGCCGCATGAACACTGAAGCTTTCTTT,CASSQDRETGGRMNTEAFF,TRBJ1-1,NA,TRBV4-3,TRBD1
TGTGCCAGCAGCTACACAACCGGGACAGGGACCTATGGCTACACCTTC,CASSYTTGTGTYGYTF,TRBJ1-2,NA,TRBV5-4,TRBD1
TGTGCCAGCAGCGCCAGGGGACAGAACTATGGCTACACCTTC,CASSARGQNYGYTF,TRBJ1-2,NA,TRBV9,TRBD1
TGTGCCAGCAGCCAAGAGGTCGGAACAGGCCGGTATGGCTACACCTTC,CASSQEVGTGRYGYTF,TRBJ1-2,NA,TRBV14,NA
TGTGCCAGCAGCGTACCCACCGAGGGGACAGACTATGGCTACACCTTC,CASSVPTEGTDYGYTF,TRBJ1-2,NA,TRBV9,TRBD1
TGTGCCACCAGTGTTATTTCTCCCGGGACAGGGTTCAGGGGCTACACCTTC,CATSVISPGTGFRGYTF,TRBJ1-2,NA,TRBV24-1,TRBD1
TGTGCCAGCAGCTTAGCCCGGGATTGGGGCTACACCTTC,CASSLARDWGYTF,TRBJ1-2,NA,TRBV7-2,NA
TGTGCCAGCACCAGACAGGGGTATGGCTACACCTTC,CASTRQGYGYTF,TRBJ1-2,NA,TRBV5-6,TRBD1
TGTGCCAGCAGCTACCCAGGACAGGAAGCTTTCTTT,CASSYPGQEAFF,TRBJ1-1,few,TRBV3-1/TRBV3-2,NA
TGTGCCAGCAGCCGGGACAGGGGACTCAACGAGCAGTACTTC,CASSRDRGLNEQYF,TRBJ2-7,NA,TRBV6-2/TRBV6-3,TRBD1
TGCAGTGCTAGTAGACCGGGACTGGCTGAAGCTTTCTTT,CSASRPGLAEAFF,TRBJ1-1,NA,TRBV20-1,NA
TGTGCCATCAGTGAAATAAATGAAAAACTGTTTTTT,CAISEINEKLFF,TRBJ1-4,once,TRBV10-3,NA
TGTGCCAGCAGCCAAGGGCCCAGCGGGGGGGCCTCGGAGCAGTTCTTC,CASSQGPSGGASEQFF,TRBJ2-1,NA,TRBV3-1/TRBV3-2,TRBD2
TGTGCCAGCAGCTTATTAGCTGGGGGACTAGCGGGGGGCGCCGGGGAGCTGTTTTTT,CASSLLAGGLAGGAGELFF,TRBJ2-2,NA,TRBV11-2,TRBD2
TGCGCCAGCAGCCCCTTAGCGGGGGGGACGGGTACGCAGTATTTT,CASSPLAGGTGTQYF,TRBJ2-3,NA,TRBV5-1,TRBD2
TGTGCCAGCAGCCAAGACTACCGGGGGAGCACAGATACGCAGTATTTT,CASSQDYRGSTDTQYF,TRBJ2-3,NA,TRBV4-2,NA
TGTGCCAGCAGCCAAGACAGAACGGGGGGGAAACTGTTTTTT,CASSQDRTGGKLFF,TRBJ1-4,NA,TRBV3-1/TRBV3-2,NA
TGCGCCAGCAGCTTGGCCGTAGGCCAGGGAACCTACGAGCAGTACTTC,CASSLAVGQGTYEQYF,TRBJ2-7,NA,TRBV5-1,NA
TGTGCCAGCAGCCCAGGGCCTCATAATTCACCCCTCCACTTT,CASSPGPHNSPLHF,TRBJ1-6,NA,TRBV3-1/TRBV3-2,NA
TGTGCCAGCAGCTTCGAGGGAAGCGTTCTGTTTTTT,CASSFEGSVLFF,TRBJ1-4,NA,TRBV7-9,NA
TGTGCCAGCAGTGATTTGACAGGGGGTAGTGGCTACACCTTC,CASSDLTGGSGYTF,TRBJ1-2,NA,TRBV25-1,TRBD1
TGTGCCAGTACCAAACTCCGTGGGACAGGGACGACGAACACTGAAGCTTTCTTT,CASTKLRGTGTTNTEAFF,TRBJ1-1,NA,TRBV19,TRBD1